This is a list of T cell receptor beta chains from one sample in a study of T-cell reconstitution after alpha-beta-depleted transplantation in children. TCRdb re-derived calls from the PCR reads in MiXCR, one entry per CDR3 protein. The table records hundreds of thousands of distinct CDR3 sequences, 16% of them present only once. Sequenced here: PBMCs from the stem cell graft donor, sampled from the stem cell graft. These receptors were taken from a human donor who donated a stem cell graft to a child with acute myeloid leukemia. CDR3s include the opening cysteine and the closing phenylalanine or tryptophan. Fields, in order: CDR3 DNA, CDR3 protein, D gene, clone size, J gene, V gene. D genes are given only for firm matches. Some rows mark clone size as missing; the rest say once, few, many or name a class of expanded clone.

DNA: TGTGCCAGCAGCTTAAAGAGCGGGACAGCTCTCTCTGGGGCCAACGTCCTGACTTTC; CDR3: CASSLKSGTALSGANVLTF; D: .; size: .; J: TRBJ2-6; V: TRBV7-3
DNA: TGTGCCAGCAGCCTAGACAGGCGGACCTACTATGAGCAGTTCTTC; CDR3: CASSLDRRTYYEQFF; D: .; size: .; J: TRBJ2-1; V: TRBV12-3/TRBV12-4
DNA: TGTGCCAGCAGTAGACTAGCGGGTAGGGAGACCCAGTACTTC; CDR3: CASSRLAGRETQYF; D: TRBD2; size: many; J: TRBJ2-5; V: TRBV12-3/TRBV12-4
DNA: TGCAGTGTCTCTACCCGACTCTCCAGCTCCTACAATGAGCAGTTCTTC; CDR3: CSVSTRLSSSYNEQFF; D: .; size: many; J: TRBJ2-1; V: TRBV20-1
DNA: TGTGCCATCAGTGAGTCGATCGGGACAGGGGACACAGATACGCAGTATTTT; CDR3: CAISESIGTGDTDTQYF; D: TRBD1; size: few; J: TRBJ2-3; V: TRBV10-3
DNA: TGTGCCAGCAGTACCAGACAGGGGAGCGCCTACGAGCAGTACTTC; CDR3: CASSTRQGSAYEQYF; D: TRBD1; size: few; J: TRBJ2-7; V: TRBV12-3/TRBV12-4
DNA: TGTGCCAGCAGTTCCGGACTAGCGGGCCCCTACAATGAGCAGTTCTTC; CDR3: CASSSGLAGPYNEQFF; D: TRBD2; size: .; J: TRBJ2-1; V: TRBV6-5
DNA: TGCGCCAGCAGCTTATACGGAGCCGATCAGCCCCAGCATTTT; CDR3: CASSLYGADQPQHF; D: .; size: .; J: TRBJ1-5; V: TRBV5-1
DNA: TGCAGCGTTCAAGCCCGGATGAACACTGAAGCTTTCTTT; CDR3: CSVQARMNTEAFF; D: .; size: many; J: TRBJ1-1; V: TRBV29-1
DNA: TGTGCCAGCTCCGACGGGGGCACTAGCTCCTACGAGCAGTACTTC; CDR3: CASSDGGTSSYEQYF; D: .; size: .; J: TRBJ2-7; V: TRBV18
DNA: TGCAGTGCTAGGGCGGAGGCGGGGGCCGATACGCAGTATTTT; CDR3: CSARAEAGADTQYF; D: .; size: many; J: TRBJ2-3; V: TRBV20-1
DNA: TGCAGTGCTTATAAGATAGAGGGAGCTCCCACCGGGGAGCTGTTTTTT; CDR3: CSAYKIEGAPTGELFF; D: .; size: few; J: TRBJ2-2; V: TRBV20-1
DNA: TGTGCCAGCAGCCAAGGGCTAGCGGGGGGGCCGGGGACAGATACGCAGTATTTT; CDR3: CASSQGLAGGPGTDTQYF; D: TRBD2; size: few; J: TRBJ2-3; V: TRBV4-2
DNA: TGTGCCAGCAGCTATTGGGGAACGGTGAACACTGAAGCTTTCTTT; CDR3: CASSYWGTVNTEAFF; D: .; size: few; J: TRBJ1-1; V: TRBV5-4
DNA: TGTGCCAGCAGCTCAGGGTTTGGCGAGACCCAGTACTTC; CDR3: CASSSGFGETQYF; D: .; size: once; J: TRBJ2-5; V: TRBV7-6
DNA: TGTGCCAGCAGTTCCGGACAGGAAGAGACCCAGTACTTC; CDR3: CASSSGQEETQYF; D: TRBD1; size: many; J: TRBJ2-5; V: TRBV12-3/TRBV12-4
DNA: TGCAGTGCTAGAGATCGGAACAGGCCACCTGGTCATGGCTACACCTTC; CDR3: CSARDRNRPPGHGYTF; D: .; size: many; J: TRBJ1-2; V: TRBV20-1
DNA: TGTGCCAGCAGCCCCGGACAGGGGATTGTCGAGCAGTACTTC; CDR3: CASSPGQGIVEQYF; D: TRBD1; size: few; J: TRBJ2-7; V: TRBV7-3
DNA: TGTGCCACCAGCCCCCGACAGAACTCTGAAGCTTTCTTT; CDR3: CATSPRQNSEAFF; D: .; size: .; J: TRBJ1-1; V: TRBV15
DNA: TGCAGCGTCCTTCGGGGAGAGGTGGAGTACTTC; CDR3: CSVLRGEVEYF; D: .; size: many; J: TRBJ2-5; V: TRBV29-1
DNA: TGTGCCAGCAGCCCCGGTGCAGCCGCCTACAATGAGCAGTTCTTC; CDR3: CASSPGAAAYNEQFF; D: .; size: few; J: TRBJ2-1; V: TRBV7-3
DNA: TGCAGTGCTAGACTAGCGGGGACCACAGATACGCAGTATTTT; CDR3: CSARLAGTTDTQYF; D: TRBD2; size: few; J: TRBJ2-3; V: TRBV20-1
DNA: TGTGCCAGCAGTTACCATCGCGGGACAGAAGAGACCCAGTACTTC; CDR3: CASSYHRGTEETQYF; D: .; size: many; J: TRBJ2-5; V: TRBV6-5
DNA: TGCGCCAGCAGCTTGGCCATGGGAACGAACACTGAAGCTTTCTTT; CDR3: CASSLAMGTNTEAFF; D: .; size: many; J: TRBJ1-1; V: TRBV5-1
DNA: TGTGCCAGCAGCCAAGAGGCAGGGGACACCGGGGAGCTGTTTTTT; CDR3: CASSQEAGDTGELFF; D: .; size: .; J: TRBJ2-2; V: TRBV14